These 10 T cell receptor beta chains share one sample of origin, sequenced in a study of T cell changes during pregnancy in multiple sclerosis. Sequencing used immunoSEQ multiplex PCR; TCRdb keeps in-frame clones, though not all of them. Of 79,000 or so clones listed, 80% to 95% are singletons. The sequences come from peripheral blood, collected in the first trimester of pregnancy. These receptors originate from a female donor in good health, enrolled as a control in a pregnancy study.

The rearrangement links TRBV19 to TRBJ1-1; D is uncertain. The length of the CDR3 is 11 residues. With 6 bases removed from V and 10 bases from J, the gap between germline ends came to 12 bases. Germline V gives CDR1 LNHDA, CDR2 SQIVND (reference sequence). The CDR3 loop is CASSAKFAAFF. CDR3 DNA: TGTGCCAGTAGCGCTAAATTTGCAGCTTTCTTT.

This clone was seen more than once but under ten times. The V call is TRBV18, the J call TRBJ1-1; the match to TRBD1 covers 11 bases. Trimming took 3 bases from V and 3 from J; bases not matched to a gene: 3. CDR3 length: 15 amino acids. The germline CDR1 and CDR2 sequences are KGHSH and LQKENI. CDR3 coding DNA: TGTGCCAGCTCACCGTTGGGACAGGGGGACACTGAAGCTTTCTTT. It codes for CASSPLGQGDTEAFF.

The rearrangement uses TRBV5-1 and TRBJ2-1, with a possible D match to TRBD1 (5 bases). V lost 1 base and J lost 3, with 17 bases in between. The CDR3 contains 17 residues. CDR1 and CDR2 from the germline V gene are SGHRS and YFSETQ. DNA of the CDR3: TGCGCCAGCAGCTTGACTGGTAGGAATAGGGGCTACAATGAGCAGTTCTTC. Protein sequence: CASSLTGRNRGYNEQFF.

The chain recombines TRBV28 with TRBJ1-3; 9 bases are shared with TRBD1. The germline V gene has CDR1 MDHEN and CDR2 SYDVKM. V was clipped by 3 bases and J by 6 bases; unmatched bases: 6. The CDR3 runs to 15 residues. CDR3 region: CASSFAWDRANTIYF. The DNA for the CDR3 is TGTGCCAGCAGTTTTGCCTGGGACAGGGCAAACACCATATATTTT.

This clone was seen a handful of times. For the CDR3, the DNA is TGTGCCAGCAGCCGACTCTTCGGACAGGGGGCCTCTGGCGAGACCCAGTACTTC. This sequence encodes CASSRLFGQGASGETQYF. This chain uses TRBV7-9 with TRBJ2-5, with 11 bases fitting TRBD1. There are 18 residues in the CDR3. V lost 5 bases and J lost 5; bases outside the gene matches: 16. Germline CDR1 reads SEHNR; CDR2 reads FQNEAQ (reference sequence).

V and J are TRBV28 and TRBJ1-1; no clear D gene. Germline V gene data show CDR1 as MDHEN and CDR2 as SYDVKM. The CDR3 length is 13 residues. V lost 6 bases to trimming and J lost 2 bases, with 10 bases between them. CDR3 sequence (DNA): TGTGCCAGCAGCTATGGAGCAAACACTGAAGCTTTCTTT. Amino acids: CASSYGANTEAFF.

CDR3 amino acids: CAWSLGLASQETQYF. The CDR3 nucleotides are TGTGCCTGGAGTCTCGGACTAGCGTCCCAAGAGACCCAGTACTTC. The chain combines TRBV30 with TRBJ2-5, with 9 positions matching TRBD2. Germline lookup yields CDR1 GTSNPN and CDR2 SVGIG (reference sequence). V was clipped by 2 bases and J by 1 base; unmatched bases: 5. CDR3 length: 15 residues.

V is TRBV11-3 and J is TRBJ1-1; D uncertain. The V gene lost 2 bases and the J gene lost 0 bases, with 4 bases spanning the gap. Germline loops: CDR1 SGHNT, CDR2 YENEEA. CDR3 length equals 13 residues. The CDR3 here is CASSLRVNTEAFF. In nucleotides, the CDR3 is TGTGCCAGCAGCTTAAGAGTGAACACTGAAGCTTTCTTT.

The chain uses TRBV2 and TRBJ2-7; 9 nucleotides align to TRBD2. V lost 4 bases, J lost 9 bases, and 10 bases stayed unmatched. The CDR3 extends over 14 amino acids. Looked up from germline, CDR1 is SNHLY and CDR2 is FYNNEI. CDR3 loop: CASSGSGGTTGQYF. The CDR3, as DNA: TGTGCCAGCAGTGGTAGCGGGGGTACTACGGGGCAGTACTTC.

The chain combines TRBV15 with TRBJ1-1; 7 positions match TRBD1. V shed 6 bases, J shed 5 bases, and the junction held 6 bases outside the gene matches. Germline V lookup: CDR1 LNHNV, CDR2 YYDKDF (reference sequence). This CDR3 comprises 13 residues. The CDR3 coding sequence is TGTGCCACCAGAACACAGGGGAGGACTGAAGCTTTCTTT. It specifies CATRTQGRTEAFF. Based on the CDR3 plus reference TRBV15 and TRBJ1-1, the full variable domain is DAMVIQNPRYQVTQFGKPVTLSCSQTLNHNVMYWYQQKSSQAPKLLFHYYDKDFNNEADTPDNFQSRRPNTSFCFLDIRSPGLGDTAMYLCATRTQGRTEAFFGQGTRLTVV.